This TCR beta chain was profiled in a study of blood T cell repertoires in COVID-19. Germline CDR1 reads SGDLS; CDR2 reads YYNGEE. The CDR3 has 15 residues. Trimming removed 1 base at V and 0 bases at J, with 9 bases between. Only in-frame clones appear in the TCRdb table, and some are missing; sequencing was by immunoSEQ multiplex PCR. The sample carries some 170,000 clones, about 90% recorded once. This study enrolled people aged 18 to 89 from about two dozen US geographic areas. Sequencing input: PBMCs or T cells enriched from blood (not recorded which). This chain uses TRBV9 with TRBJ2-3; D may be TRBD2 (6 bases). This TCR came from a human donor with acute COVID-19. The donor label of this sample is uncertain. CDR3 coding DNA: TGTGCCAGCAGCGTAAGTAGCGGTAGCACAGATACGCAGTATTTT. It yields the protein CASSVSSGSTDTQYF.